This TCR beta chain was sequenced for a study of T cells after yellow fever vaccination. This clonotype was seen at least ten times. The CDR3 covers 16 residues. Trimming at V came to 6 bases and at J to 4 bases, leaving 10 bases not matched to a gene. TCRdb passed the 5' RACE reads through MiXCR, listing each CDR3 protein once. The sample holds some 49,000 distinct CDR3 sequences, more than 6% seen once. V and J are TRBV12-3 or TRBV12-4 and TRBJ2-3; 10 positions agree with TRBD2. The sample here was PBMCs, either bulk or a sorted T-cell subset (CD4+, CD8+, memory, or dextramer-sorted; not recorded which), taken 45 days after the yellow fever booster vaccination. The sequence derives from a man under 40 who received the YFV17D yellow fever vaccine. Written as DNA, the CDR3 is TGTGCCAGCAGACCCCTAGCGGGAGTGAGAGCAGATACGCAGTATTTT. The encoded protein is CASRPLAGVRADTQYF.